The table lists the clone carrying this TCR beta chain with a few counts. Its antigen is undetermined. The record originates from a study of T-cell memory formation after mild COVID-19. The wider study: Largely donor-specific sequence clusters came from two donors.

The study, taken as a whole, reports: Clones contracting across day 15 to 85 had a balanced CD4/CD8 profile; later expanding clones leaned CD4+. Pre-infection memory showed some responding clones, and this suggested that cross-reactive memory joined.

TCRdb called the 5' RACE reads again in MiXCR, with one record for every CDR3 protein. The data show roughly 400,000 distinct CDR3 sequences, with approximately 16% seen just once and around a fifth held by the top ten. The CDR3 length is 16 residues. Per the germline V gene, CDR1 is LGHDT and CDR2 is YNNKEL (reference sequence). Trimming cost V 0 bases and J 9 bases, with 15 bases left between them. Source material: PBMCs or a T cell subset sorted from them (not recorded which). The receptor was isolated from a young man who had mild COVID-19 (a few samples of this study predate the infection). Cell type and time point are not known. The genes are TRBV3-1 and TRBJ1-6; D gene uncertain. The CDR3 coding sequence is TGTGCCAGCAGCCAAGATGGGCACACACCGAGTTCACCCCTCCACTTT. Translating gives CASSQDGHTPSSPLHF.